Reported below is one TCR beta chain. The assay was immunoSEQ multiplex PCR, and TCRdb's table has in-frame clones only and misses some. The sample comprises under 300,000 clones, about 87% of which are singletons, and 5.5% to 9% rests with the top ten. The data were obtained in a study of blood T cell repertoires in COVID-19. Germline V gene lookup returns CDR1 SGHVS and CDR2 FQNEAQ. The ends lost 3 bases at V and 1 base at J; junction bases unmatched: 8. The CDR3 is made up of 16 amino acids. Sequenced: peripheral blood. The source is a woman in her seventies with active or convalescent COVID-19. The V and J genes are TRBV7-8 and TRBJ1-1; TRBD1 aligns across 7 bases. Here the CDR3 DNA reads TGTGCCAGCAGCTTTCCCGACAGGGTCGGGAACACTGAAGCTTTCTTT. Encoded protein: CASSFPDRVGNTEAFF.